This T cell receptor beta chain appears in the sequencing data of a study of immune evolution from preneoplasia to lung adenocarcinoma. General observations from the study: Normal lung had highest clonality; later lesions appeared denser, more diverse.

Only in-frame clones appear in the TCRdb table, and some are missing; sequencing was by immunoSEQ multiplex PCR. The sample lists around 6,300 clones, more than 80% occurring once. Details on this clone: Its antigen is unidentified. The junction departs from the called germline gene at one end, perhaps through a read error.

Patients had resection in Japan or China between the mid-2010s and the late 2010s. In germline, CDR1 is KGHSH, CDR2 LQKENI. The CDR3 has 15 amino acids. Specimen: FFPE invasive lung adenocarcinoma tissue. The TCR was taken from a person aged 45-69 years with lung adenocarcinoma. The J gene is TRBJ1-3, the V gene TRBV18; D unresolved. In DNA, the CDR3 is TGTGCCAACTCACCTGGACTGAACTCTGGAAACACCATATATTTT. It yields the protein CANSPGLNSGNTIYF.